Below are 27 T cell receptor beta chains sequenced from a single sample in a study of PD-1 blockade in mismatch repair-deficient tumors (dated by TCRdb to 2015 to 2018). Library construction relied on the immunoSEQ multiplex PCR assay. TCRdb provides this immuneACCESS table in a form limited to in-frame rearrangements. Some clones are lacking; in checked studies, under half of them reflect an unresolved V gene, and why the rest are absent is not known. For this sample the table gives approximately 120,000 clones, of which approximately 86% were detected only once. The ten largest make up roughly 12% of the sample. The input for sequencing was peripheral blood, taken 44 weeks after starting pembrolizumab. The receptors come from an adult with mismatch repair-deficient cancer.

V is TRBV27 and J is TRBJ2-2; 7 nucleotides match TRBD1. Germline V gives CDR1 MNHEY, CDR2 SMNVEV (reference sequence). The CDR3 has 15 residues. V was pared by 5 bases and J by 0 bases, with 3 bases of the junction left unmatched. The chain's CDR3 is CASSAQGANTGELFF. The CDR3 region has the DNA TGTGCCAGCAGTGCCCAGGGGGCGAACACCGGGGAGCTGTTTTTT.

This clone was seen only once. V gene TRBV15 combines with J gene TRBJ2-5; D may be TRBD2 (5 bases). The germline V gene encodes CDR1 LNHNV and CDR2 YYDKDF (reference sequence). The CDR3 is made up of 14 amino acids. V was pared by 5 bases and J by 5 bases, with 15 bases between. The CDR3 region has the DNA TGTGCCACCAGCGGAACTAGTGTAACTGAGACCCAGTACTTC. As protein: CATSGTSVTETQYF. The variable domain in full, with the rest retrieved from reference TRBV15 and TRBJ2-5, is DAMVIQNPRYQVTQFGKPVTLSCSQTLNHNVMYWYQQKSSQAPKLLFHYYDKDFNNEADTPDNFQSRRPNTSFCFLDIRSPGLGDTAMYLCATSGTSVTETQYFGPGTRLLVL.

The chain has TRBV11-2 and TRBJ2-4; D is unclear. This CDR3 comprises 15 residues. The V gene's germline CDR1 is SGHAT and CDR2 FQNNGV. Trimming pared 2 bases from V and 0 bases from J, leaving 8 bases between. CDR3 sequence (DNA): TGTGCCAGCAGCTTAACCAGTGTAGCCAAAAACATTCAGTACTTC. This encodes CASSLTSVAKNIQYF.

The chain employs TRBV15 and TRBJ1-1; the D gene is possibly TRBD1 (5 bases). Trimming left V 0 bases short and J 3 bases short, with 20 bases between. CDR1 is LNHNV and CDR2 is YYDKDF in the germline V gene (reference sequence). This CDR3 has 18 amino acids. CDR3 in amino acids: CATSRERVGGYGYTEAFF. The CDR3 region has the DNA TGTGCCACCAGCAGAGAGCGGGTGGGGGGGTACGGGTACACTGAAGCTTTCTTT.

This sequence joins TRBV4-3 and TRBJ1-1; D unclear. The CDR3 has 15 residues. V lost 3 bases to trimming and J lost 2 bases, with 13 bases between them. Looked up from germline, CDR1 is LGHNA and CDR2 is YSLEER. Written as DNA, the CDR3 is TGCGCCAGCAGCCAGGAAATTCGGTCTAACACTGAAGCTTTCTTT. It translates to CASSQEIRSNTEAFF.

This sequence joins TRBV11-1 and TRBJ2-2; perhaps TRBD1 as D (6 bases). Germline CDR1 and CDR2: SGHAT and FQDESV (reference sequence). V lost 1 base, J lost 4 bases, and 10 bases lay in between. There are 15 residues in the CDR3. For the CDR3, the DNA is TGTGCCAGCAGCTTAGTTTGGGGGCCCACCGGGGAGCTGTTTTTT. It codes for CASSLVWGPTGELFF.

Only a few counts were recorded for this clone. The chain links TRBV11-2 to TRBJ1-2, with unresolved D. Trimming stripped 1 base from V and 5 bases from J, with 11 bases between. This CDR3 spans 14 amino acids. Germline-derived CDR1 and CDR2 are SGHAT and FQNNGV. CDR3 in DNA: TGTGCCAGCAGCTTAGGGAGCAGGTTATATGGCTACACCTTC. Protein product: CASSLGSRLYGYTF.

The gene calls are TRBV28 and TRBJ1-5, with no clear D. Per germline, CDR1 MDHEN and CDR2 SYDVKM. V shed 7 bases and J shed 4 bases, with 20 bases lying between them. This CDR3 contains 16 residues. The CDR3 nucleotides are TGTGCCAGCAAGGTCCCCGGACGGATTTTTAATCAGCCCCAGCATTTT. This translates into CASKVPGRIFNQPQHF. Full variable domain (outside the CDR3, taken from reference TRBV28 and TRBJ1-5): DVKVTQSSRYLVKRTGEKVFLECVQDMDHENMFWYRQDPGLGLRLIYFSYDVKMKEKGDIPEGYSVSREKKERFSLILESASTNQTSMYLCASKVPGRIFNQPQHFGDGTRLSIL.

V gene TRBV4-1 combines with J gene TRBJ1-1, with D perhaps TRBD1 (6 bases). Germline assignment: CDR1 MGHRA and CDR2 YSYEKL. Trimming cost V 2 bases and J 5 bases, with 15 bases left between them. There are 15 residues in the CDR3. The CDR3: CASSQLQGRYTEAFF. CDR3 in DNA: TGCGCCAGCAGCCAATTGCAGGGGCGCTATACTGAAGCTTTCTTT.

This sequence joins TRBV7-9 and TRBJ2-3; a possible D gene is TRBD1 (5 bases). Germline loops: CDR1 SEHNR, CDR2 FQNEAQ (reference sequence). V was clipped by 5 bases and J by 4 bases, with 16 bases between them. CDR3 size: 15 residues. CDR3 DNA sequence: TGTGCCAGCAGCGCATATAGGCTGGGGCCAGATACGCAGTATTTT. This gives the protein CASSAYRLGPDTQYF.

V gene TRBV7-3 combines with J gene TRBJ2-1; TRBD2 agrees at 9 bases. V was clipped by 0 bases and J by 7 bases; unmatched bases: 4. This CDR3 has 15 amino acids. CDR1 and CDR2 (germline): SGHTA, FQGTGA. CDR3 residues: CASSLTSGSGNEQFF. The CDR3, as DNA: TGTGCCAGCAGCTTAACTAGCGGGAGCGGTAATGAGCAGTTCTTC.

This chain connects TRBV6-1 to TRBJ2-4; possibly TRBD1 or TRBD2 for D (5 bases each). V was trimmed by 8 bases and J by 6 bases, leaving 17 bases between them. Per germline, CDR1 MNHNS and CDR2 SASEGT. The CDR3 has 14 amino acids. This CDR3 is CASGGTGFGNIQYF. The CDR3, as DNA: TGTGCCAGCGGGGGAACGGGTTTCGGAAACATTCAGTACTTC.

The chain links TRBV23-1 to TRBJ1-3; D is possibly TRBD1 (6 bases). TRBV23-1 counts as an open reading frame of uncertain function. V was pared by 2 bases and J by 4 bases, with 15 bases between. The CDR3 loop spans 16 amino acids. The CDR3 nucleotides read TGCGCCAGCAGTCAAGCAAAGGGGGGAACGGGAAACACCATATATTTT. It translates to CASSQAKGGTGNTIYF.

This clone was picked up one time. The V and J genes are TRBV4-2 and TRBJ2-5, with TRBD2 as a possible D gene (6 bases). The V gene lost 3 bases and the J gene lost 4 bases, with 18 bases spanning the gap. Germline values: CDR1 LGHNA, CDR2 YNFKEQ. CDR3 length: 16 residues. The DNA for the CDR3 is TGTGCCAGCAGCCAGCCGGGACTCACCTTCGGAGAGACCCAGTACTTC. This codes for CASSQPGLTFGETQYF.

The chain joins TRBV7-2 to TRBJ1-2; 8 nucleotides line up with TRBD1. This CDR3 is built from 16 residues. CDR1 is SGHTA and CDR2 is FQGNSA in the germline V gene. Trimming removed 0 bases from V and 5 bases from J; junction bases left unmatched: 8. CDR3 in amino acids: CASSLAQGAGWYGYTF. In nucleotides, the CDR3 is TGTGCCAGCAGCTTAGCCCAGGGGGCCGGATGGTATGGCTACACCTTC.

This clone appeared a single time. CDR3 in amino acids: CASSEWDRGFSGNTIYF. CDR3 nucleotides: TGTGCCAGCAGTGAATGGGACAGGGGATTCTCTGGAAACACCATATATTTT. V gene TRBV6-1 combines with J gene TRBJ1-3; 10 bases match TRBD1. Losses at the gene ends were 2 bases for V and 0 bases for J; bases not matched to a gene: 4. Germline assignment: CDR1 MNHNS and CDR2 SASEGT. This CDR3 spans 17 amino acids.

The chain combines TRBV6-1 with TRBJ1-2, with D possibly TRBD1 on 5 matching bases. This CDR3 comprises 13 residues. Per germline, CDR1 MNHNS and CDR2 SASEGT. Trimming stripped 6 bases from V and 8 bases from J, with 16 bases between. The CDR3 nucleotides are TGTGCCAGCAGAGAAACGTGGGACGGAGGCTACACCTTC. Translated: CASRETWDGGYTF.

The rearrangement joins TRBV21-1 to TRBJ2-2; the D call in the table, TRBD2, was not verified against the DNA. TRBV21-1 is labeled a pseudogene. The CDR3 consists of 23 residues. CDR3 in amino acids: CASSKVRPPLLAGEFVNTGELFF. The CDR3 bases are TGTGCCAGCAGCAAAGTCAGGCCCCCTTTACTAGCGGGGGAATTTGTAAACACCGGGGAGCTGTTTTTT.

This chain uses TRBV27 with TRBJ2-1; 8 nucleotides agree with TRBD2. V was pared by 2 bases and J by 0 bases, with 3 bases of the junction left unmatched. The CDR3 has 16 residues. Germline V gives CDR1 MNHEY, CDR2 SMNVEV (reference sequence). The CDR3, as DNA: TGTGCCAGCAGTTTAATAGGACTAGCCTCCTACAATGAGCAGTTCTTC. Its translation: CASSLIGLASYNEQFF.

The rearrangement links TRBV4-1 to TRBJ1-4, with D possibly matching TRBD1 (6 bases). Germline V gives CDR1 MGHRA, CDR2 YSYEKL. The CDR3 is 17 residues long. The V end lost 0 bases, the J end lost 8 bases, and 19 bases lay between the germline ends. CDR3 loop: CASSQEGLGQGSEKLFF. DNA for the CDR3: TGCGCCAGCAGCCAAGAAGGTCTGGGGCAGGGGTCAGAAAAACTGTTTTTT.

The chain is built from TRBV15 and TRBJ2-3; 7 nucleotides agree with TRBD1. The V segment lost 5 bases and the J segment 2 bases; nucleotides outside the gene matches: 16. Germline-derived CDR1 and CDR2 are LNHNV and YYDKDF (reference sequence). This CDR3 region has 18 residues. Here the CDR3 DNA reads TGTGCCACCAGCGGTTGGGGACAGTTAAATTCCTACACAGATACGCAGTATTTT. This sequence encodes CATSGWGQLNSYTDTQYF.

V gene TRBV28 combines with J gene TRBJ2-6, with TRBD1 matching 7 bases. Trimming cost V 3 bases and J 0 bases; bases outside gene matches: 2. Germline CDR1 is MDHEN and CDR2 is SYDVKM. This CDR3 has 16 amino acids. Here the CDR3 DNA reads TGTGCCAGCAGTTTGGACAGGATCTCTGGGGCCAACGTCCTGACTTTC. It yields the protein CASSLDRISGANVLTF. The full variable domain, its missing parts supplied by reference TRBV28 and TRBJ2-6, is DVKVTQSSRYLVKRTGEKVFLECVQDMDHENMFWYRQDPGLGLRLIYFSYDVKMKEKGDIPEGYSVSREKKERFSLILESASTNQTSMYLCASSLDRISGANVLTFGAGSRLTVL.

The rearrangement joins TRBV4-3 to TRBJ2-3; D not resolved. In germline, CDR1 is LGHNA, CDR2 YSLEER. The CDR3 runs 16 residues. The V gene lost 0 bases and the J gene lost 1 base, with 11 bases spanning the gap. The DNA for the CDR3 is TGCGCCAGCAGCCAAGAAATTAGCAGTGGCACAGATACGCAGTATTTT. Its protein is CASSQEISSGTDTQYF.

The chain couples TRBV5-4 to TRBJ2-5; D gene ambiguous. CDR1 SGHNT and CDR2 YYREEE come from the germline V gene (reference sequence). This CDR3 is built from 14 residues. V lost 0 bases and J lost 3, with 9 bases in between. The CDR3 coding sequence is TGTGCCAGCAGCTTGGACGGTAGGGAAGAGACCCAGTACTTC. Its protein product is CASSLDGREETQYF.

The chain's CDR3 is CASSKDRGHTEAFF. CDR3 nucleotides: TGTGCCAGCAGCAAAGACAGGGGGCACACTGAAGCTTTCTTT. The rearrangement links TRBV21-1 to TRBJ1-1; the D call of TRBD1 is as the table states it, not checked on the DNA. TRBV21-1 is reported as a pseudogene. The CDR3 length is 14 residues.

The chain joins TRBV7-9 to TRBJ2-7, with D uncertain. Trimming removed 5 bases from V and 4 bases from J, with 15 bases in between. The CDR3 is 14 residues long. Germline V gene data show CDR1 as SEHNR and CDR2 as FQNEAQ (reference sequence). Written as DNA, the CDR3 is TGTGCCAGCAGCCACGCCCTCAAGGATTACGAGCAGTACTTC. Its translation: CASSHALKDYEQYF.

J is TRBJ2-5 and V is TRBV7-9; 10 bases match TRBD1. V lost 4 bases and J lost 4; bases outside the gene matches: 6. This CDR3 is 15 amino acids long. CDR1 is SEHNR and CDR2 is FQNEAQ in the germline V gene (reference sequence). The CDR3 DNA is TGTGCCAGCAGCTCCACCGACAGGGGGCGAGAGACCCAGTACTTC. Translation: CASSSTDRGRETQYF.